This T cell receptor beta chain was captured by sequencing in a study of radiotherapy plus CTLA-4 blockade in lung cancer. Overall study findings and caveats: Interferon-beta and early blood T cell clone dynamics reportedly predicted response best. Peripheral blood showed expansion of tumor-derived TCR clones after radiotherapy and ipilimumab.

Alongside CTLA-4 blockade with ipilimumab, patients with chemo-refractory metastatic non-small-cell lung cancer received focal radiation. The CDR3 sequence is 15 residues long. The V gene end was trimmed by 6 bases and the J gene end by 5 bases; junction bases not matched to a gene: 11. Germline values: CDR1 SQVTM, CDR2 ANQGSEA. Worth noting for this clone: The antigen remains undetermined.

The repertoire was sequenced with immunoSEQ multiplex PCR; TCRdb's copy has only in-frame clones and lacks some. The data hold around 22,000 clones, with 71% observed a single time. The sequence was collected from a human donor with non-small cell lung cancer whose response to radiotherapy plus ipilimumab could not be evaluated. The sample here was peripheral blood, taken from a patient treated with radiotherapy plus ipilimumab. The chain uses TRBV29-1 and TRBJ2-7, with TRBD2 matching 12 bases. Here the CDR3 DNA reads TGCAGCGTCCTCAAAACTAGCGGGAGGTCCAACGAGCAGTACTTC. This gives the protein CSVLKTSGRSNEQYF.